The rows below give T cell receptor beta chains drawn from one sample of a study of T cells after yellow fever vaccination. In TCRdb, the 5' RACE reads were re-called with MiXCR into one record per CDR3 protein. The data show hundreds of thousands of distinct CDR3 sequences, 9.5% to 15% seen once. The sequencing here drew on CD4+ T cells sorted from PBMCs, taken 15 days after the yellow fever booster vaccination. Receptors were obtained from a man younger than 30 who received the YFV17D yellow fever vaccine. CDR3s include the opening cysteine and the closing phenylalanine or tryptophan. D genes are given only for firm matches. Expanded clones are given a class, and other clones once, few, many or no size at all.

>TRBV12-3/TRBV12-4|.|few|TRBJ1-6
TGTGCCAGCACAGGGACACACAATTCACCCCTCCACTTT
CASTGTHNSPLHF
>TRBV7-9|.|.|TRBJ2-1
TGTGCCAGCAGCTTAGGGACGGAGGGCCATGAGCAGTTCTTC
CASSLGTEGHEQFF
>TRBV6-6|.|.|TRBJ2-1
TGTGCCAGTAAGGGCCAAGTTTACAATGAGCAGTTCTTC
CASKGQVYNEQFF
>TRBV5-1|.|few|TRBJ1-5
TGCGCCAGCAGTGAAGGCTCGGGGGATCAGCCCCAGCATTTT
CASSEGSGDQPQHF
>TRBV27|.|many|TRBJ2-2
TGTGCCAGCAGTTTATCCGCCGGGGAGCTGTTTTTT
CASSLSAGELFF
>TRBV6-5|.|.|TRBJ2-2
TGTGCCAGCAGTTACGGGACTTCGCCGGGGGACGGGGAGCTGTTTTTT
CASSYGTSPGDGELFF
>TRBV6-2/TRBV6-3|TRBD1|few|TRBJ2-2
TGTGCCAGCAGCGTCCGGGACAGACTCACCGGGGAGCTGTTTTTT
CASSVRDRLTGELFF
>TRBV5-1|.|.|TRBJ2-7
TGCGCCAGCAGCTTGAACAGGATCTACGAGCAGTACTTC
CASSLNRIYEQYF
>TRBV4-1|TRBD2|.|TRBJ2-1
TGCGCCAGCAGCCAAGCCTCCGGGACTAGCTGTAATGAGCAGTTCTTC
CASSQASGTSCNEQFF
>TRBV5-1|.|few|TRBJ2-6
TGCGCCAGCAGCTCACCCACAGGCCCCGGGACTGGGGCCAACGTCCTGACTTTC
CASSSPTGPGTGANVLTF
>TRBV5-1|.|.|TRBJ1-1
TGCGCCAGCGCTGTCCAGGGAGGAGGCACTGAAGCTTTCTTT
CASAVQGGGTEAFF
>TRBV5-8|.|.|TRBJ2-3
TGTGCCAGCAGCTTTAATTGGGGGGCTCCAACAGATACGCAGTATTTT
CASSFNWGAPTDTQYF
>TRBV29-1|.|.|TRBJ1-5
TGCAGCGTTCGTGGTAGCAATCAGCCCCAGCATTTT
CSVRGSNQPQHF
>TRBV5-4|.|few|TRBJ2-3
TGTGCCACTGAAACCTCGTGGAGCACAGATACGCAGTATTTT
CATETSWSTDTQYF
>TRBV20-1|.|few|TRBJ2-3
TGCAGTGCTAGAGATATGGGGGGTAGCACAGATACGCAGTATTTT
CSARDMGGSTDTQYF
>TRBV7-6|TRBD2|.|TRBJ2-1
TGTGCCAGCAGCTTTTCGACTAGCGGGGGGGCCGGTGAGCAGTTCTTC
CASSFSTSGGAGEQFF
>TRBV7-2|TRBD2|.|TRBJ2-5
TGTGCCAGCAGCTTCGGACTAGCCCAAGAGACCCAGTACTTC
CASSFGLAQETQYF
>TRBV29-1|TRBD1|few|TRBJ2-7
TGCAGCGTTGGTGCACAGGGGCCCCCCTACGAGCAGTACTTC
CSVGAQGPPYEQYF
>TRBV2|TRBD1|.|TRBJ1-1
TGTGCCAGTAGAAATGGACAGGACACTGAAGCTTTCTTT
CASRNGQDTEAFF
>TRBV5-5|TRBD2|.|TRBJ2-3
TGTGCCAGCAAGCCTAGCGGGGTGGGCACAGATACGCAGTATTTT
CASKPSGVGTDTQYF
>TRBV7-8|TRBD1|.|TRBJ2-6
TGTGCCAGCAGCTTAGTTGGACAGGGGGCTTCGGGGGCCAACGTCCTGACTTTC
CASSLVGQGASGANVLTF
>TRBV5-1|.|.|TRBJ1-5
TGCGCCAGCAGCCTGATGGGCCTTGGACACAATCAGCCCCAGCATTTT
CASSLMGLGHNQPQHF
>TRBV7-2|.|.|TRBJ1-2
TGTGCCAGCAGCTTAGACCGAACATCCGTCTATGGCTACACCTTC
CASSLDRTSVYGYTF
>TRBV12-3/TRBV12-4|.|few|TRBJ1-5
TGTGCCAGCAGTTTTTCCCAGGGGCCCCTTCAGCCCCAGCATTTT
CASSFSQGPLQPQHF
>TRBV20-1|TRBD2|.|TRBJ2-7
TGCAGTGCTAGATTGCCCGGGACTAGCGGGGGGTCCTACGAGCAGTACTTC
CSARLPGTSGGSYEQYF
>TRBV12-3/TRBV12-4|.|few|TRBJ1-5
TGTGCCAGCAGCTCCAGAATGAGCAATCAGCCCCAGCATTTT
CASSSRMSNQPQHF
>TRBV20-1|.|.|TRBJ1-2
TGCAGTGCTAGGGGCAGGGAAGATTATGGCTACACCTTC
CSARGREDYGYTF
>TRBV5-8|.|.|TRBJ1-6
TGTGCCAGCAGCTTGTACGCGGGCGGTAATTCACCCCTCCACTTT
CASSLYAGGNSPLHF
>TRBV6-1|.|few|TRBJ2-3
TGTGCCAGCAGTGAAGGGGGGGGCCCCACAGATACGCAGTATTTT
CASSEGGGPTDTQYF
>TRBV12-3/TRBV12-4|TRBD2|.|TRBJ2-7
TGTGCCAGCAGTTTCGCGGGGGGCCACTACGAGCAGTACTTC
CASSFAGGHYEQYF
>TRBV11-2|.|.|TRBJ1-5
TGTGCCAGCAGACACACAGGGAGTAATCAGCCCCAGCATTTT
CASRHTGSNQPQHF